This T cell receptor (beta chain) was sequenced for a study of post-analysis software for immune sequencing data. General study findings and limits: In patients, about 5 TRBV segments were more frequent than in controls, with TRBV5-6, TRBV5-1 and TRBV20-1 among them.

A word on this clonotype: What it recognizes is unknown.

Prepared libraries of TCR beta cDNA carried unique molecular identifiers. TCRdb reprocessed the PCR reads with MiXCR, giving one entry per CDR3 protein. The sample carries almost 700,000 distinct CDR3 sequences, over 45% recorded once. CDR3 length: 13 amino acids. The J segment lost 6 bases and the V segment lost 7 bases, leaving 8 bases of the junction unmatched. CDR1 is SQVTM, CDR2 ANQGSEA, per germline. Sequencing was performed on blood. This clonotype was obtained from a girl aged 2 to 10 with multiple sclerosis. V gene TRBV29-1 combines with J gene TRBJ1-2; TRBD1 agrees at 10 bases. The CDR3 sequence is CSEGTGAGNGYTF. The DNA of the CDR3 is TGCAGCGAGGGGACAGGGGCGGGGAATGGCTACACCTTC.